Presented here are 4 T cell receptor beta chains from one specimen sequenced in a study of shared clonotypes between healthy human individuals. Naive CD8 cells lacked CD45RO, underwent positive selection for CCR7 and left out terminally differentiated effector memory CD45RA+ cells. TCRdb keeps only in-frame clones here, not all; method: immunoSEQ multiplex PCR. The sample lists almost 700,000 clones; roughly 94% were seen once. The sample was naive CD8+ T cells sorted from blood. These receptors originate from a man younger than 40 in good health.

The chain combines TRBV27 with TRBJ2-1, with no clear D. Germline assignment: CDR1 MNHEY and CDR2 SMNVEV (reference sequence). V was cut by 0 bases and J by 8 bases, with 2 bases left in between. This CDR3 is 11 amino acids long. The CDR3 spells CASSLSDEQFF. The CDR3 nucleotides are TGTGCCAGCAGTTTATCGGATGAGCAGTTCTTC.

V is TRBV7-2 and J is TRBJ2-1, with 9 bases identical to TRBD1. CDR1 is SGHTA, CDR2 FQGNSA, per germline. The CDR3 consists of 12 residues. With V trimmed by 5 bases and J by 9 bases, 2 bases remained unmatched. The CDR3 reads CASSVTGGEQFF. For the CDR3, the DNA is TGTGCCAGCAGCGTGACAGGGGGTGAGCAGTTCTTC.

A single count supports this clone. V usage is TRBV11-2 and J usage is TRBJ2-2; D unresolved. This CDR3 spans 13 amino acids. The germline V gene encodes CDR1 SGHAT and CDR2 FQNNGV. Trimming shortened V by 3 bases and J by 7 bases, and 9 bases separated the two germline ends. CDR3 protein: CASSFGLDGELFF. CDR3 sequence (DNA): TGTGCCAGCAGCTTCGGGCTGGACGGGGAGCTGTTTTTT.

The chain employs TRBV27 and TRBJ2-7; 7 nucleotides agree with TRBD2. V trimming: 1 base; J trimming: 6 bases; junction bases outside the gene matches: 0. In germline, CDR1 is MNHEY, CDR2 SMNVEV (reference sequence). The length of the CDR3 is 12 residues. CDR3 coding DNA: TGTGCCAGCAGTTTATGGGGGGGCGAGCAGTACTTC. It translates to CASSLWGGEQYF.